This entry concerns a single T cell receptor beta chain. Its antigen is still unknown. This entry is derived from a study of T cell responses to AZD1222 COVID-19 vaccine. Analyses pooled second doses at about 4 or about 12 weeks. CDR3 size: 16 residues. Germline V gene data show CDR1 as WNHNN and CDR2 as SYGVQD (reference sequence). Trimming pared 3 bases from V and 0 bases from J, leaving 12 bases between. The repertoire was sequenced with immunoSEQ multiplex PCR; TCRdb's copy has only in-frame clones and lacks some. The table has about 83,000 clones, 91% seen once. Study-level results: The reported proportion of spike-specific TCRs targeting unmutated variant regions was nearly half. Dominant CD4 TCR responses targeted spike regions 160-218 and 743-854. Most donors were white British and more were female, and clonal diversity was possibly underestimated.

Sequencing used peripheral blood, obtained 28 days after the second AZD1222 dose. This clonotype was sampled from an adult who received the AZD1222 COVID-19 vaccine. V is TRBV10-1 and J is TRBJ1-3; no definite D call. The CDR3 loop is CASSDYSILSGNTIYF. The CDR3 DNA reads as TGCGCCAGCAGTGACTACAGCATCCTCTCTGGAAACACCATATATTTT.